This TCR beta chain was captured by sequencing in a study of shared clonotypes between healthy human individuals. The CDR3 runs 15 residues. The ends lost 0 bases at V and 6 bases at J; junction bases unmatched: 7. Per germline, CDR1 KGHSH and CDR2 LQKENI. The data were produced by immunoSEQ multiplex PCR, yet TCRdb's version contains in-frame clones alone and is incomplete. The sample records about 530,000 clones, about 96% being singletons. Notes on the study in general: Memory subsets generally showed lower estimated richness than naive subsets. What limited the represented genetic and exposure-history diversity was the small number of donors. Naive CD4 clonotypes overlapped across a handful of donors at approximately 4.5%.

This clone was found a few times. The antigen is undetermined. The origin of this receptor is a young woman in good health. The chain has TRBV18 and TRBJ2-7, with TRBD2 identical over 8 bases. The sequenced material came from naive CD4+ T cells sorted from blood. As for subset: CD45RA+ positively selected. The CDR3 loop reads CASSPPAGTSFEQYF. For the CDR3, the DNA is TGTGCCAGCTCACCACCGGCCGGGACTAGTTTCGAGCAGTACTTC. Variable domain in full (rest from reference TRBV18 and TRBJ2-7): NAGVMQNPRHLVRRRGQEARLRCSPMKGHSHVYWYRQLPEEGLKFMVYLQKENIIDESGMPKERFSAEFPKEGPSILRIQQVVRGDSAAYFCASSPPAGTSFEQYFGPGTRLTVT.